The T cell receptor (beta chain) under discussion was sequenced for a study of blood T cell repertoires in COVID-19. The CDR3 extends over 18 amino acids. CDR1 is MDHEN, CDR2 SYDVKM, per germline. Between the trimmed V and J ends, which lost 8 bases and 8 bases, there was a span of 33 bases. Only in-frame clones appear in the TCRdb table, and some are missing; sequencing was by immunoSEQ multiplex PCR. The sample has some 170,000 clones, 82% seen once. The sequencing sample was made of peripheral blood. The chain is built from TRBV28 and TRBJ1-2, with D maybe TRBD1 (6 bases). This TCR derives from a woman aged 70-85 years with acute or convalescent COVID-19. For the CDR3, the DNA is TGTGCCAGCGGAACCCTCGACCCTTCAAGAGGGGGAGTGCGGGGCTACACCTTC. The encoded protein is CASGTLDPSRGGVRGYTF.